This T cell receptor (beta chain) was documented in a study of cytomegalovirus exposure and HLA in healthy donors. As for this clone: Antigen unknown.

The length of the CDR3 is 14 residues. V lost 3 bases and J 2 bases, leaving 10 bases between the germline ends. CDR1 and CDR2 from the germline V gene are MDHEN and SYDVKM. While the first cohort had about 610 subjects, the donors belonged to the separate validation cohort of more than 95 subjects. The assay was immunoSEQ multiplex PCR, and TCRdb's table has in-frame clones only and misses some. The sample lists about 160,000 clones, around 92% occurring once. Study-level findings and limits: TCR clusters originating in the first cohort tended to co-occur in the approximately 120 validation repertoires, according to a later analysis. Some TCR beta chains (164 of them) were listed as cytomegalovirus-associated.

Material: PBMCs. The sequence was obtained from a man younger than 30 in good health and CMV-seropositive. The gene calls are TRBV28 and TRBJ1-1; D is undetermined. The CDR3: CASSLGSPNTEAFF. CDR3 coding DNA: TGTGCCAGCAGTTTGGGCAGTCCAAACACTGAAGCTTTCTTT.